Shown below are 9 T cell receptor beta chains from a single sample sequenced in a study of blood T cell repertoires in COVID-19. TCRdb's copy holds only in-frame clones and misses some; the assay was immunoSEQ multiplex PCR. The repertoire holds some 100,000 clones, with about 83% as singletons. Specimen: peripheral blood. These receptors came from a man between 65 and 85 years old with acute or convalescent COVID-19.

V and J are TRBV4-1 and TRBJ2-3; 7 positions agree with TRBD2. This CDR3 is 17 amino acids long. Per the germline V gene, CDR1 is MGHRA and CDR2 is YSYEKL. V lost 0 bases to trimming and J lost 2 bases; unmatched junction nucleotides: 8. The CDR3 is CASSQDASGGFTDTQYF. CDR3 bases: TGCGCCAGCAGCCAAGATGCTAGCGGAGGGTTCACAGATACGCAGTATTTT.

The chain joins TRBV14 to TRBJ1-1; 8 positions agree with TRBD1. The J segment lost 5 bases and the V segment lost 2 bases, leaving 7 bases of the junction unmatched. Looked up from germline, CDR1 is SGHDN and CDR2 is FVKESK. This CDR3 is built from 15 residues. The DNA for the CDR3 is TGTGCCAGCAGCCAACAGGGGGCTTTATCTACTGAAGCTTTCTTT. Amino acid sequence: CASSQQGALSTEAFF.

The chain recombines TRBV9 with TRBJ1-3; no reliable D call. Trimming took off 0 bases at V and 0 bases at J, with 13 bases between the two ends. Germline loops: CDR1 SGDLS, CDR2 YYNGEE. The CDR3 has 17 residues. This chain's CDR3 is CASSVGAGLSSGNTIYF. The CDR3 DNA follows: TGTGCCAGCAGCGTAGGTGCAGGACTCAGCTCTGGAAACACCATATATTTT. The variable domain in full, completed from reference TRBV9 and TRBJ1-3, reads DSGVTQTPKHLITATGQRVTLRCSPRSGDLSVYWYQQSLDQGLQFLIQYYNGEERAKGNILERFSAQQFPDLHSELNLSSLELGDSALYFCASSVGAGLSSGNTIYFGEGSWLTVV.

This sequence joins TRBV7-3 and TRBJ1-5; D is unresolved. From germline, CDR1 is SGHTA and CDR2 FQGTGA. With 0 bases removed from V and 7 bases from J, the gap between germline ends came to 13 bases. The CDR3 loop spans 15 amino acids. The CDR3 loop reads CASSLTSGPYQPQHF. The CDR3 region has the DNA TGTGCCAGCAGCTTAACGAGTGGGCCTTACCAGCCCCAGCATTTT.

This sequence joins TRBV5-5 and TRBJ1-3; TRBD1 aligns across 9 bases. Trimming took 4 bases from V and 2 from J; bases not matched to a gene: 4. Looked up from germline, CDR1 is SGHKS and CDR2 is YYEKEE (reference sequence). The CDR3 loop spans 15 amino acids. The CDR3 sequence is CASSRTGEAGNTIYF. Written as DNA, the CDR3 is TGTGCCAGCAGCCGGACAGGGGAGGCTGGAAACACCATATATTTT. The full variable domain, in which reference TRBV5-5 and TRBJ1-3 provide the parts outside the CDR3, is DAGVTQSPTHLIKTRGQQVTLRCSPISGHKSVSWYQQVLGQGPQFIFQYYEKEERGRGNFPDRFSARQFPNYSSELNVNALLLGDSALYLCASSRTGEAGNTIYFGEGSWLTVV.

This chain joins TRBV19 and TRBJ2-2; TRBD2 aligns across 7 bases. CDR3 size: 14 residues. Germline loops: CDR1 LNHDA, CDR2 SQIVND (reference sequence). V was pared by 8 bases and J by 9 bases, with 12 bases of the junction left unmatched. The CDR3 region has the DNA TGTGCCAGTGCCACTAGCGTAAGGGCCAGGGAGCTGTTTTTT. Translation gives CASATSVRARELFF.

This sequence joins TRBV7-9 and TRBJ1-1, with D perhaps matching TRBD1 (6 bases). The CDR3 spans 14 residues. Germline V lookup: CDR1 SEHNR, CDR2 FQNEAQ (reference sequence). Between the trimmed V and J ends, which lost 3 bases and 6 bases, there was a span of 14 bases. The CDR3 DNA sequence: TGTGCCAGCAGCTTCAGGGGCAGGGCACCTGAAGCTTTCTTT. Its protein is CASSFRGRAPEAFF.

This clone was seen only once. This rearrangement joins TRBV11-2 to TRBJ2-7; 9 nucleotides match TRBD1. Per germline, CDR1 SGHAT and CDR2 FQNNGV. The CDR3 loop spans 15 amino acids. Losses at the gene ends were 0 bases for V and 2 bases for J; bases not matched to a gene: 2. As DNA, the CDR3 is TGTGCCAGCAGCTTAGATTGGGACAGGGCCTACGAGCAGTACTTC. Residues: CASSLDWDRAYEQYF.

The J gene is TRBJ1-4, the V gene TRBV5-1; D ambiguous. The CDR3 covers 15 residues. The germline CDR1 and CDR2 sequences are SGHRS and YFSETQ. Between the trimmed V and J ends, which lost 3 bases and 7 bases, there was a span of 16 bases. The CDR3 DNA reads as TGCGCCAGCAGCTCCCCGGGGAGGGAGAGTGAAAAACTGTTTTTT. This gives the protein CASSSPGRESEKLFF.